Following are 8 T cell receptor beta chains from one sample sequenced in a study of T cells in localized non-small cell lung cancer. Clones were read by immunoSEQ multiplex PCR, and TCRdb kept only the in-frame ones, dropping some. The data hold about 77,000 clones, with 85% to 90% observed a single time. The source was peripheral blood, collected before any cancer treatment. These receptors were collected from a woman aged 40-69 years with stage I squamous cell lung carcinoma.

Concerning this clone: Germline and junction disagree at one end, which may indicate a read error. The rearrangement links TRBV7-7 to TRBJ2-2; D unclear. This CDR3 comprises 13 residues. Germline V lookup: CDR1 SSHAT, CDR2 FNYEAQ (reference sequence). CDR3 loop: CASSLENTGELFF. The DNA for the CDR3 is TGTGCTAGCAGCTTAGAAAACACCGGGGAGCTGTTTTTT.

The rearrangement uses TRBV5-6 and TRBJ1-6, with a weak D call TRBD1 (5 bases). Trimming took off 2 bases at V and 2 bases at J, with 11 bases between the two ends. Germline V gene lookup returns CDR1 SGHDT and CDR2 YYEEEE. This CDR3 is built from 16 residues. CDR3 loop: CASSFPQGPYNSPLHF. The CDR3 bases are TGTGCCAGCAGCTTTCCGCAGGGACCCTATAATTCACCCCTCCACTTT.

The table lists this clone with many counts. The rearrangement joins TRBV7-9 to TRBJ2-7, with 9 bases lining up with TRBD1. Per the germline V gene, CDR1 is SEHNR and CDR2 is FQNEAQ (reference sequence). This CDR3 has 18 residues. Losses at the gene ends were 1 base for V and 2 bases for J; bases not matched to a gene: 12. CDR3 coding DNA: TGTGCCAGCAGCTTAGTTTTCGGGACAGGGAGTGTCACCTACGAGCAGTACTTC. Translation gives CASSLVFGTGSVTYEQYF.

The gene calls are TRBV19 and TRBJ2-5, with 9 positions matching TRBD2. After removal of 0 bases from V and 9 bases from J, the junction contained 5 bases not matched to a gene. Germline loops: CDR1 LNHDA, CDR2 SQIVND (reference sequence). This CDR3 has 14 amino acids. The DNA for the CDR3 is TGTGCCAGTAGTATAGAGGCTAGCGGGGAGGCCCAGTACTTC. The encoded protein is CASSIEASGEAQYF.

The rearrangement links TRBV5-4 to TRBJ2-5; D remains ambiguous. There are 15 residues in the CDR3. Germline CDR1 SGHNT, CDR2 YYREEE (reference sequence). The V and J ends lost 5 bases and 4 bases respectively, with 18 bases between them. This chain's CDR3 is CASSFKGTGGETQYF. CDR3 in DNA: TGTGCCAGCAGTTTTAAAGGCACGGGTGGAGAGACCCAGTACTTC.

Only one count was recorded for this clone. V and J are TRBV15 and TRBJ1-5, with D unresolved. Germline CDR1 LNHNV, CDR2 YYDKDF (reference sequence). Trimming shortened V by 0 bases and J by 5 bases, and 11 bases separated the two germline ends. The CDR3 contains 15 residues. The CDR3 sequence: CATSRDLRDDQPQHF. The CDR3 DNA sequence: TGTGCCACCAGCAGAGATCTGAGGGATGATCAGCCCCAGCATTTT.

The chain couples TRBV19 to TRBJ1-2; D gene ambiguous. The CDR3 contains 16 residues. The V end lost 0 bases, the J end lost 2 bases, and 13 bases lay between the germline ends. Germline-derived CDR1 and CDR2 are LNHDA and SQIVND (reference sequence). The CDR3 DNA reads as TGTGCCAGTAGTATAGATCTATGGCAGGAGAACTATGGCTACACCTTC. This translates into CASSIDLWQENYGYTF.

The chain employs TRBV5-1 and TRBJ2-6; 8 nucleotides align to TRBD2. Per germline, CDR1 SGHRS and CDR2 YFSETQ. V was pared by 4 bases and J by 0 bases, with 9 bases of the junction left unmatched. This CDR3 spans 18 amino acids. Here the CDR3 reads CASSKAGVGPSGANVLTF. In nucleotides, the CDR3 is TGCGCCAGCAGCAAAGCGGGGGTGGGCCCCTCTGGGGCCAACGTCCTGACTTTC.